These 30 T cell receptor beta chains share one sample of origin, sequenced in a study of shared clonotypes between healthy human individuals. Sequencing was performed with immunoSEQ multiplex PCR; in TCRdb, only in-frame clones are kept and a portion is missing. This table holds 300,000 to 400,000 clones, roughly 70% found once. Sequencing was carried out using memory CD4+ T cells sorted from blood. Subset specified: CD45RA-negative fraction. The receptor source for this set is a man in his thirties or forties in good health.

In DNA form, the CDR3 reads TGCGCCAGCAGCTGGGGACAGGGTGGAGAGACCCAGTACTTC. The encoded protein is CASSWGQGGETQYF. V is TRBV5-1 and J is TRBJ2-5; TRBD1 aligns across 9 bases. Germline CDR1 reads SGHRS; CDR2 reads YFSETQ. This CDR3 region has 14 residues. The J segment lost 4 bases and the V segment lost 3 bases, leaving 4 bases of the junction unmatched.

The J gene is TRBJ2-7, the V gene TRBV29-1; tentatively, D is TRBD2 (6 bases). V lost 5 bases to trimming and J lost 6 bases, with 17 bases between them. This CDR3 spans 13 amino acids. The germline CDR1 and CDR2 sequences are SQVTM and ANQGSEA. CDR3 amino acids: CSVSTGEGAEQYF. The CDR3 DNA reads as TGCAGCGTTTCCACGGGAGAGGGAGCCGAGCAGTACTTC.

The chain employs TRBV30 and TRBJ1-1; D might be TRBD1 (5 bases). The CDR3 has 14 amino acids. Trimming removed 2 bases from V and 5 bases from J, with 15 bases in between. Germline lookup yields CDR1 GTSNPN and CDR2 SVGIG (reference sequence). This CDR3 is CAWSLGAVWTEAFF. The CDR3 DNA reads as TGTGCCTGGAGTCTCGGGGCTGTTTGGACTGAAGCTTTCTTT.

This chain uses TRBV6-4 with TRBJ2-2; D is perhaps TRBD1 (6 bases). The CDR3 totals 13 residues. Germline V CDR1 and CDR2: MRHNA, SNTAGT. With 6 bases removed from V and 6 bases from J, the gap between germline ends came to 11 bases. CDR3: CASSPAGAGELFF. The DNA of the CDR3 is TGTGCCAGCAGCCCGGCAGGGGCCGGGGAGCTGTTTTTT.

This chain joins TRBV7-9 and TRBJ2-3; no firm D call. Trimming removed 7 bases from V and 2 bases from J, with 7 bases in between. CDR3 length: 12 amino acids. The germline V gene encodes CDR1 SEHNR and CDR2 FQNEAQ (reference sequence). The CDR3 here is CASTSPTDTQYF. The DNA of the CDR3 is TGTGCCAGCACTTCTCCCACAGATACGCAGTATTTT.

The J gene is TRBJ1-1, the V gene TRBV11-2, with a tentative D call TRBD1 (5 bases). Trimming removed 6 bases from V and 0 bases from J, with 8 bases in between. Germline CDR1 is SGHAT and CDR2 is FQNNGV. The CDR3 spans 13 residues. The CDR3 DNA reads TGTGCCAGCAGAGGACACGTGAACACTGAAGCTTTCTTT. Its translation is CASRGHVNTEAFF.

This clone was picked up many times. The chain carries TRBV2 and TRBJ2-2; TRBD1 is a possible D gene (5 bases). The CDR3 covers 13 residues. The germline V gene encodes CDR1 SNHLY and CDR2 FYNNEI. V lost 2 bases and J lost 7, with 8 bases in between. The CDR3 DNA follows: TGTGCCAGCAGTGAACAGGGTTTCGGGGAGCTGTTTTTT. Its protein is CASSEQGFGELFF.

The V gene is TRBV10-1, the J gene TRBJ2-7; D perhaps matches TRBD1 (5 bases). With 4 bases removed from V and 2 bases from J, the gap between germline ends came to 12 bases. The CDR3 is 14 residues long. Per germline, CDR1 WNHNN and CDR2 SYGVQD (reference sequence). Here the CDR3 reads CASSAAGPTYEQYF. For the CDR3, the DNA is TGCGCCAGCAGTGCCGCAGGGCCAACCTACGAGCAGTACTTC.

The chain uses TRBV2 and TRBJ2-5; D may be TRBD2 (5 bases). Germline CDR1 and CDR2: SNHLY and FYNNEI. V lost 7 bases to trimming and J lost 5 bases, with 17 bases between them. There are 14 residues in the CDR3. CDR3 DNA: TGTGCCAGCACGATAGGACGAGGCGGGGAGACCCAGTACTTC. It translates to CASTIGRGGETQYF.

V gene TRBV4-3 combines with J gene TRBJ2-7; 7 nucleotides agree with TRBD2. The CDR3 spans 14 residues. Losses at the gene ends were 5 bases for V and 3 bases for J; bases not matched to a gene: 7. Germline CDR1 and CDR2: LGHNA and YSLEER. The CDR3 loop is CASSNTGGSYEQYF. The CDR3 bases are TGCGCCAGCAGCAACACGGGCGGGAGCTACGAGCAGTACTTC.

This clone was seen ten or more times. The V gene is TRBV2, the J gene TRBJ2-7; D uncertain. Germline CDR1 SNHLY, CDR2 FYNNEI. This CDR3 contains 11 residues. V was shortened by 5 bases and J by 7 bases, with 9 bases between the two germline ends. CDR3 loop: CASSRQTEQYF. The CDR3 DNA follows: TGTGCCAGCAGTAGACAAACAGAGCAGTACTTC. Supplemented by reference TRBV2 and TRBJ2-7, the full variable domain reads EPEVTQTPSHQVTQMGQEVILRCVPISNHLYFYWYRQILGQKVEFLVSFYNNEISEKSEIFDDQFSVERPDGSNFTLKIRSTKLEDSAMYFCASSRQTEQYFGPGTRLTVT.

This clone is a singleton in its sample. The chain carries TRBV28 and TRBJ2-7; D may correspond to TRBD1 or TRBD2 (5 bases each). Germline CDR1 reads MDHEN; CDR2 reads SYDVKM. The CDR3 extends over 12 amino acids. V lost 6 bases, J lost 4 bases, and 10 bases lay in between. The CDR3 is CASRGTGYEQYF. CDR3 sequence (DNA): TGTGCCAGCAGGGGGACGGGATACGAGCAGTACTTC.

The rearrangement uses TRBV6-1 and TRBJ1-1; tentative D call: TRBD1 (5 bases). This CDR3 comprises 15 residues. Germline V gene lookup returns CDR1 MNHNS and CDR2 SASEGT. Trimming took 7 bases from V and 3 from J, leaving 18 bases between them. CDR3 loop: CASNKKTGAYTEAFF. CDR3 in DNA: TGTGCCAGCAATAAAAAAACAGGCGCCTACACTGAAGCTTTCTTT.

The V and J genes are TRBV10-1 and TRBJ2-6; no clear D. Trimming removed 5 bases at V and 5 bases at J, with 13 bases between. The CDR3 is 15 amino acids. Germline values: CDR1 WNHNN, CDR2 SYGVQD (reference sequence). This CDR3 is CASSCAQSRANVLTF. The DNA of the CDR3 is TGCGCCAGCAGTTGCGCACAAAGTCGGGCCAACGTCCTGACTTTC.

The V and J genes are TRBV11-2 and TRBJ2-2; D remains ambiguous. Trimming removed 2 bases at V and 2 bases at J, with 6 bases between. Germline V gives CDR1 SGHAT, CDR2 FQNNGV. The CDR3 loop spans 14 amino acids. The chain's CDR3 is CASSLLLNTGELFF. The CDR3 coding sequence is TGTGCCAGCAGCTTACTACTAAACACCGGGGAGCTGTTTTTT.

The chain joins TRBV29-1 to TRBJ2-7; TRBD1 matches 12 bases. The CDR3 is 15 residues long. Germline V gene sequence: CDR1 SQVTM, CDR2 ANQGSEA. The V segment lost 4 bases and the J segment 6 bases; nucleotides outside the gene matches: 10. CDR3: CSVGRDRGRRGEQYF. The CDR3 DNA follows: TGCAGCGTTGGCCGGGACAGGGGGCGGCGGGGCGAGCAGTACTTC.

V gene TRBV6-5 combines with J gene TRBJ2-1; a possible D gene is TRBD1 (5 bases). Germline V gene data show CDR1 as MNHEY and CDR2 as SVGAGI. This CDR3 is built from 16 residues. Trimming cost V 0 bases and J 0 bases, with 9 bases left between them. The CDR3, as DNA: TGTGCCAGCAGTTACTCGTTCCAGGGCTCCTACAATGAGCAGTTCTTC. This encodes CASSYSFQGSYNEQFF.

This chain uses TRBV18 with TRBJ1-4; D is unclear. This CDR3 has 14 residues. Germline lookup yields CDR1 KGHSH and CDR2 LQKENI. The V end was cut by 2 bases, the J end by 5 bases, with 9 bases between. The CDR3 DNA is TGTGCCAGCTCACCAGGCAGGACGAATGAAAAACTGTTTTTT. Encoded protein: CASSPGRTNEKLFF. The full variable domain, in which reference TRBV18 and TRBJ1-4 provide the parts outside the CDR3, is NAGVMQNPRHLVRRRGQEARLRCSPMKGHSHVYWYRQLPEEGLKFMVYLQKENIIDESGMPKERFSAEFPKEGPSILRIQQVVRGDSAAYFCASSPGRTNEKLFFGSGTQLSVL.

CDR3 DNA: TGTGCCAGCAGCTTAGCAGCCACCAACAATGAGCAGTTCTTC. This sequence encodes CASSLAATNNEQFF. The V gene is TRBV11-3, the J gene TRBJ2-1, with D unclear. The CDR3 is made up of 14 amino acids. V was clipped by 1 base and J by 5 bases, with 9 bases between them. Germline loops: CDR1 SGHNT, CDR2 YENEEA.

The chain carries TRBV6-1 and TRBJ1-5, with D unclear. The CDR3 has 18 residues. V dropped 2 bases and J dropped 4 bases, with 21 bases sitting between them. CDR1 is MNHNS and CDR2 is SASEGT in the germline V gene. Here the CDR3 DNA reads TGTGCCAGCAGTGAAAAGTCGCGGTCAGCGTCCCCGAATCAGCCCCAGCATTTT. It encodes CASSEKSRSASPNQPQHF.

The chain recombines TRBV6-1 with TRBJ2-2; D is unresolved. V was shortened by 2 bases and J by 8 bases, with 9 bases between the two germline ends. The germline gives CDR1 MNHNS, CDR2 SASEGT. The CDR3 is made up of 13 amino acids. CDR3 sequence: CASSESLVGELFF. The CDR3 nucleotides are TGTGCCAGCAGTGAAAGTCTAGTGGGGGAGCTGTTTTTT.

Concerning this clone itself: In the same sample, other DNA sequences code for this CDR3. V and J are TRBV5-1 and TRBJ2-3; D remains ambiguous. The V end was cut by 0 bases, the J end by 2 bases, with 4 bases between. This CDR3 has 13 amino acids. Per the germline V gene, CDR1 is SGHRS and CDR2 is YFSETQ. This chain's CDR3 is CASSLVPTDTQYF. In DNA, the CDR3 is TGCGCCAGCAGCTTGGTTCCCACAGATACGCAGTATTTT.

This clone has just one count. The chain joins TRBV5-1 to TRBJ1-1, with 7 positions matching TRBD1. The trim removed 4 bases at V and 7 bases at J, leaving 4 bases unmatched. CDR1 and CDR2 from the germline V gene are SGHRS and YFSETQ. The CDR3 is 12 amino acids. The CDR3 DNA sequence: TGCGCCAGCAGCAGGGACAGCTATGAAGCTTTCTTT. Protein product: CASSRDSYEAFF.

The chain combines TRBV5-4 with TRBJ2-1; D possibly corresponds to TRBD2 (5 bases). V was shortened by 4 bases and J by 12 bases, with 20 bases between the two germline ends. Germline CDR1 SGHNT, CDR2 YYREEE (reference sequence). This CDR3 contains 14 residues. CDR3 DNA sequence: TGTGCCAGCAGCCGAGGGAACGACCAACTTGGGCAGTTCTTC. This translates into CASSRGNDQLGQFF.

The V call is TRBV10-3, the J call TRBJ2-7; no definite D call. The CDR3 is 12 residues long. Trimming shortened V by 3 bases and J by 10 bases, and 13 bases separated the two germline ends. Germline CDR1 and CDR2: ENHRY and SYGVKD. The CDR3 protein is CAISEERTYQYF. DNA for the CDR3: TGTGCCATCAGTGAAGAGCGTACGTATCAGTACTTC.

The chain recombines TRBV7-3 with TRBJ2-2, with TRBD1 matching 7 bases. The germline V gene has CDR1 SGHTA and CDR2 FQGTGA. V was pared by 4 bases and J by 0 bases, with 5 bases of the junction left unmatched. This CDR3 is built from 16 residues. The CDR3 DNA follows: TGTGCCAGCAGCTCTCTCGGGACAGCGAACACCGGGGAGCTGTTTTTT. It codes for CASSSLGTANTGELFF.

The rearrangement uses TRBV19 and TRBJ1-1; unclear D gene. Germline CDR1 reads LNHDA; CDR2 reads SQIVND (reference sequence). The V and J ends lost 6 bases and 1 base respectively, with 21 bases between them. This CDR3 has 17 amino acids. The CDR3 DNA reads TGTGCCAGTAGCACCTTAAGTTCCGGGCTTGGGAACACTGAAGCTTTCTTT. It codes for CASSTLSSGLGNTEAFF.

The chain recombines TRBV9 with TRBJ2-3; TRBD2 agrees at 7 bases. After removal of 0 bases from V and 5 bases from J, the junction contained 9 bases not matched to a gene. Looked up from germline, CDR1 is SGDLS and CDR2 is YYNGEE. The length of the CDR3 is 16 residues. This CDR3 reads CASSVAGGSSKDTQYF. The CDR3 DNA reads as TGTGCCAGCAGCGTAGCTGGCGGGAGTAGTAAAGATACGCAGTATTTT.

The V and J genes are TRBV27 and TRBJ1-5; 9 bases fit TRBD1. The ends lost 2 bases at V and 7 bases at J; junction bases unmatched: 15. CDR1 is MNHEY, CDR2 SMNVEV, per germline (reference sequence). CDR3 size: 18 residues. CDR3 bases: TGTGCCAGCAGTTTAGGTCGGGGACAGGGACGATTATGGCAGCCCCAGCATTTT. Translating it yields CASSLGRGQGRLWQPQHF.

The V gene is TRBV5-5, the J gene TRBJ2-7; D possibly corresponds to TRBD1 (6 bases). Per the germline V gene, CDR1 is SGHKS and CDR2 is YYEKEE (reference sequence). The CDR3 loop spans 14 amino acids. Trimming shortened V by 0 bases and J by 5 bases, and 12 bases separated the two germline ends. CDR3 in amino acids: CASSLDDRLNEQYF. DNA of the CDR3: TGTGCCAGCAGCTTGGATGACAGGTTGAACGAGCAGTACTTC.